The TCR beta chain under discussion was sequenced for a study of CD8 T cells in Susac syndrome. Trimming pared 11 bases from V and 3 bases from J, leaving 14 bases between. Germline assignment: CDR1 SNHLY and CDR2 FYNNEI. This CDR3 region has 13 residues. Sequencing of TCR beta covered CD8+ and CD4+ T cells obtained from blood. An input of about 0.5 to 1 ug of RNA was subjected to reverse transcription using random hexamers. TCRdb itself ran the immunoSEQ multiplex PCR reads through MiXCR, one entry per CDR3 protein. Here the sample spans 210,000 or so distinct CDR3 sequences, about 95% being singletons.

The TCR comes from a human donor with Susac syndrome. This sequence joins TRBV2 and TRBJ2-1, with D unclear. The material sequenced was CD4+ T cells from PBMCs. Here the CDR3 reads CALRQLSYNEQFF. DNA of the CDR3: TGTGCCCTCAGGCAGTTAAGCTACAATGAGCAGTTCTTC. The whole variable domain, filled in from reference TRBV2 and TRBJ2-1, reads EPEVTQTPSHQVTQMGQEVILRCVPISNHLYFYWYRQILGQKVEFLVSFYNNEISEKSEIFDDQFSVERPDGSNFTLKIRSTKLEDSAMYFCALRQLSYNEQFFGPGTRLTVL.